This T cell receptor (beta chain) derives from a study of OX40 agonist ivuxolimab in advanced cancers. Only in-frame clones appear in the TCRdb table, and some are missing; sequencing was by immunoSEQ multiplex PCR. The sample shows under 45,000 clones, approximately 75% of them seen only once. V lost 5 bases and J lost 2; bases outside the gene matches: 4. Germline CDR1 reads MNHEY; CDR2 reads SMNVEV (reference sequence). The CDR3 loop spans 17 amino acids. Study findings and constraints: CD8+ T cells were the subset that, on average, had more expanded clones than CD4+.

On this clone itself: Antigen specificity is unknown. The sample carries other DNA sequences with the same CDR3.

Samples were taken at baseline and on day 1 of cycles 4 and 7. The material sequenced was CD4+ or CD8+ T cells sorted from blood, taken in a trial of the OX40 agonist ivuxolimab. The sequence was collected from an adult with an advanced solid tumor such as melanoma, head and neck, liver or kidney cancer. This rearrangement joins TRBV27 to TRBJ2-6; 12 nucleotides line up with TRBD1. The CDR3 nucleotides are TGTGCCAGCAGTAGGGGGACAGGGGGCGCTGGGGCCAACGTCCTGACTTTC. Its translation: CASSRGTGGAGANVLTF. Full variable domain (outside the CDR3, taken from reference TRBV27 and TRBJ2-6): EAQVTQNPRYLITVTGKKLTVTCSQNMNHEYMSWYRQDPGLGLRQIYYSMNVEVTDKGDVPEGYKVSRKEKRNFPLILESPSPNQTSLYFCASSRGTGGAGANVLTFGAGSRLTVL.